These T cell receptor beta chains were read from a single sample in a study of sequential checkpoint blockade in melanoma. The data were produced by immunoSEQ multiplex PCR, yet TCRdb's version contains in-frame clones alone and is incomplete. This table has about 27,000 clones, approximately 75% appearing once. The source was CD8+ T cells sorted from blood (inferred from file names), collected from a patient given nivolumab and ipilimumab in sequence. The receptor source for this set is a human donor with melanoma. The CDR3 runs from the conserved cysteine through the conserved F or W. D genes are given only for firm matches. Rows may omit the clone size; those that give it use once, few, many or a size class.

J gene: TRBJ1-6
clone size: few
D gene: TRBD1
V gene: TRBV4-1
CDR3 DNA: TGCGCCAGCAGCCAGAGCTGGACAGGAGGAATTGATAATTCACCCCTCCACTTT
CDR3 protein: CASSQSWTGGIDNSPLHF

J gene: TRBJ2-1
clone size: once
D gene: TRBD2
V gene: TRBV6-4
CDR3 DNA: TGTGCCAGCAGTGACTCCGGCGGGGGGGCCTACAATGAGCAGTTCTTC
CDR3 protein: CASSDSGGGAYNEQFF

J gene: TRBJ2-3
clone size: .
D gene: .
V gene: TRBV29-1
CDR3 DNA: TGCAGCGCCCGGGGAGATACGCAGTATTTT
CDR3 protein: CSARGDTQYF

J gene: TRBJ2-5
clone size: .
D gene: TRBD2
V gene: TRBV28
CDR3 DNA: TGTGCCAGCAGTTTATTTGCGGGGGGCTTTCAGTACTTC
CDR3 protein: CASSLFAGGFQYF

J gene: TRBJ2-3
clone size: .
D gene: TRBD2
V gene: TRBV15
CDR3 DNA: TGTGCCACCAGCGCTAGCGGGGGGGCCCCAGATACGCAGTATTTT
CDR3 protein: CATSASGGAPDTQYF

J gene: TRBJ1-6
clone size: many
D gene: .
V gene: TRBV9
CDR3 DNA: TGTGCCAGCAGCGTAGCTGGGACACCGGGTACACCCCTCCACTTT
CDR3 protein: CASSVAGTPGTPLHF

J gene: TRBJ1-4
clone size: .
D gene: TRBD1
V gene: TRBV27
CDR3 DNA: TGTGCCAGCAAGGACAGGGAGAATGAAAAACTGTTTTTT
CDR3 protein: CASKDRENEKLFF

J gene: TRBJ2-7
clone size: once
D gene: .
V gene: TRBV28
CDR3 DNA: TGTGCCAGCAGTTTCAGCGGGTCTTACGAGCAGTACTTC
CDR3 protein: CASSFSGSYEQYF

J gene: TRBJ2-3
clone size: .
D gene: .
V gene: TRBV9
CDR3 DNA: TGTGCCAGCAGCCCTCGGACTAGCACAGATACGCAGTATTTT
CDR3 protein: CASSPRTSTDTQYF

J gene: TRBJ2-3
clone size: .
D gene: .
V gene: TRBV4-3
CDR3 DNA: TGCGCCAGCAGCCAAGATTGGGGGGGGCTGGATACGCAGTATTTT
CDR3 protein: CASSQDWGGLDTQYF

J gene: TRBJ1-5
clone size: .
D gene: TRBD1
V gene: TRBV27
CDR3 DNA: TGTGCCAGCAGTTTAAGGGGGCAGGGTCAGCCCCAGCATTTT
CDR3 protein: CASSLRGQGQPQHF

J gene: TRBJ1-4
clone size: .
D gene: .
V gene: TRBV5-1
CDR3 DNA: TGCGCCAGCAGCTTGTGGGAGAATGAAAAACTGTTTTTT
CDR3 protein: CASSLWENEKLFF

J gene: TRBJ1-1
clone size: .
D gene: .
V gene: TRBV28
CDR3 DNA: TGTGCCAGCAGTTCCTTGGACAGTAACACTGAAGCTTTCTTT
CDR3 protein: CASSSLDSNTEAFF

J gene: TRBJ2-3
clone size: once
D gene: TRBD2
V gene: TRBV13
CDR3 DNA: TGTGCCAGCAGCCCATGGGGACTAGCGGCAGATACGCAGTATTTT
CDR3 protein: CASSPWGLAADTQYF

J gene: TRBJ1-1
clone size: .
D gene: .
V gene: TRBV20-1
CDR3 DNA: TGCAGTGCTCCGGTTTACACTGAAGCTTTCTTT
CDR3 protein: CSAPVYTEAFF

J gene: TRBJ1-1
clone size: .
D gene: .
V gene: TRBV29-1
CDR3 DNA: TGCAGCGTTAGGGAGGGTCCTGAAGCTTTCTTT
CDR3 protein: CSVREGPEAFF

J gene: TRBJ1-1
clone size: once
D gene: .
V gene: TRBV2
CDR3 DNA: TGTGCCACCACAGGTAACACTGAAGCTTTCTTT
CDR3 protein: CATTGNTEAFF